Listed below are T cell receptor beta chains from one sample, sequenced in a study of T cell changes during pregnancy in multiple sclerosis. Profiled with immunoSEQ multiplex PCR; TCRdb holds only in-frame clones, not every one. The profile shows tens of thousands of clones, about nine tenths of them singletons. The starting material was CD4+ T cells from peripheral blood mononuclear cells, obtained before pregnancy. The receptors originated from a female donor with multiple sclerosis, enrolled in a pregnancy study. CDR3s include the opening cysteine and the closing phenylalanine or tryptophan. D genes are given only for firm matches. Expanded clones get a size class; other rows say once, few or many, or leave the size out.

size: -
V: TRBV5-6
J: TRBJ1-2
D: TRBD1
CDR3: CASSLVGQGLYGYTF
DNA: TGTGCCAGCAGCTTGGTGGGACAGGGGCTCTATGGCTACACCTTC

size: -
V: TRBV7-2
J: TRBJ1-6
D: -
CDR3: CASSFMDSTNSPLHF
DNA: TGTGCCAGCAGCTTCATGGACAGTACTAATTCACCCCTCCACTTT

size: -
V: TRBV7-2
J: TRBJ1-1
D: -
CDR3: CASSLGSNTEAFF
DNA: TGTGCCAGCAGCTTAGGAAGCAACACTGAAGCTTTCTTT

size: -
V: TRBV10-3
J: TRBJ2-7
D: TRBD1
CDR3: CAILVGSRDRAYEQYF
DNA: TGTGCCATCCTTGTTGGGAGCCGGGACAGGGCTTACGAGCAGTACTTC

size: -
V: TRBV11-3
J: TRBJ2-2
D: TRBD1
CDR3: CASSLVGTGSPGELFF
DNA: TGTGCCAGCAGCTTAGTCGGGACAGGGTCCCCCGGGGAGCTGTTTTTT

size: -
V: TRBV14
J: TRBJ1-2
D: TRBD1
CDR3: CASSSGTGRHGYGYTF
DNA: TGTGCCAGCAGCAGTGGGACAGGCCGGCATGGCTATGGCTACACCTTC

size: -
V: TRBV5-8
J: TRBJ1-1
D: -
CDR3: CASSPHEALNTEAFF
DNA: TGTGCCAGCAGCCCCCATGAGGCCTTGAACACTGAAGCTTTCTTT

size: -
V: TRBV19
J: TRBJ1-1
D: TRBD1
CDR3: CASSIVRDRGPSNTEAFF
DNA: TGTGCCAGTAGTATAGTTAGGGACAGGGGACCCTCGAACACTGAAGCTTTCTTT

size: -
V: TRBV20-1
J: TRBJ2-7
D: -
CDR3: CSAIAGKEQYF
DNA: TGCAGTGCTATTGCGGGGAAGGAGCAGTACTTC

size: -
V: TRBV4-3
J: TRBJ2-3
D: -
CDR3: CASSQDTAVVADTQYF
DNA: TGCGCCAGCAGCCAAGATACCGCGGTAGTGGCAGATACGCAGTATTTT

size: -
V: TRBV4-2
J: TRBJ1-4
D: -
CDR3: CASSQGEGGEKLFF
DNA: TGTGCCAGCAGCCAAGGGGAGGGTGGGGAAAAACTGTTTTTT

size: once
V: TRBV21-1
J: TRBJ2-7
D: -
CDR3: CASSPGQLSSYEQYF
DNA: TGTGCCAGCAGCCCGGGACAGCTATCCTCCTACGAGCAGTACTTC

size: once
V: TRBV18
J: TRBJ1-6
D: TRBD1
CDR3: CASSRGQGYRSYNSPLHF
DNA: TGTGCCAGCTCTCGCGGACAGGGCTATAGGTCCTATAATTCACCCCTCCACTTT

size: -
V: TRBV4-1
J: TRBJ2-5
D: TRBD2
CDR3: CASSQDRGGAGKETQYF
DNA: TGCGCCAGCAGCCAAGATCGGGGGGGGGCGGGAAAAGAGACCCAGTACTTC

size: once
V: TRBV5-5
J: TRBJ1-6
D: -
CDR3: CASSLEAGVNSPLHF
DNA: TGTGCCAGCAGCTTAGAAGCGGGGGTAAATTCACCCCTCCACTTT

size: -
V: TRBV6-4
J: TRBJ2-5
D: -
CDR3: CASSISSGVARAQETQYF
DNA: TGTGCCAGCAGTATCTCCTCGGGGGTAGCGAGAGCCCAAGAGACCCAGTACTTC

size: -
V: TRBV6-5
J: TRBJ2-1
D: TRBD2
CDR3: CASMRAGARREQFF
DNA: TGTGCCAGCATGAGAGCGGGGGCCCGAAGGGAGCAGTTCTTC

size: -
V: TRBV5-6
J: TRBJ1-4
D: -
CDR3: CASSLDAGPNEKLFF
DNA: TGTGCCAGCAGCTTGGACGCAGGGCCTAATGAAAAACTGTTTTTT

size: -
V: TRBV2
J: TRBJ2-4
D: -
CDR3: CASNGLGNIQYF
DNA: TGTGCCAGCAACGGACTTGGAAACATTCAGTACTTC

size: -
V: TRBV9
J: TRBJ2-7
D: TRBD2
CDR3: CASSVRSGGGHYEQYF
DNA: TGTGCCAGCAGCGTCAGGAGCGGGGGCGGACACTACGAGCAGTACTTC

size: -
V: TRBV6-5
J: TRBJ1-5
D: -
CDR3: CASSPQGTGNQPQHF
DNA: TGTGCCAGCAGTCCCCAGGGAACCGGCAATCAGCCCCAGCATTTT

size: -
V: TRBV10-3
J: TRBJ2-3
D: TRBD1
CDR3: CAIRTTGAGTDTQYF
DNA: TGTGCCATCAGGACGACAGGGGCGGGCACAGATACGCAGTATTTT

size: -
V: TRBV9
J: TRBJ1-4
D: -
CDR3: CASSGAPNEKLFF
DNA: TGTGCCAGCAGCGGCGCGCCTAATGAAAAACTGTTTTTT

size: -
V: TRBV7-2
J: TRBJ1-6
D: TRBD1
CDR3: CASTYRGLGNSPLHF
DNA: TGTGCCAGCACTTATAGGGGGCTGGGTAATTCACCCCTCCACTTT

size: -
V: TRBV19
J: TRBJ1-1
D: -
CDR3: CASSILGPAFNTEAFF
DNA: TGTGCCAGTAGTATTCTGGGGCCGGCATTTAACACTGAAGCTTTCTTT

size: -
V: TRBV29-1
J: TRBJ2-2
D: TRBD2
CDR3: CSVATSGVGGELFF
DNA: TGCAGCGTTGCGACTAGCGGGGTTGGCGGGGAGCTGTTTTTT

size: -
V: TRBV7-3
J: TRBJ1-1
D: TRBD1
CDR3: CASSFQTGLMNTEAFF
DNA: TGTGCCAGCAGCTTCCAGACAGGGCTCATGAACACTGAAGCTTTCTTT

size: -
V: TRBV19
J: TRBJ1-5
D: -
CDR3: CASSRTGFQPQHF
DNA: TGTGCCAGTAGTAGAACAGGGTTTCAGCCCCAGCATTTT

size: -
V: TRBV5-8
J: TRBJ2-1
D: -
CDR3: CASSFQRGKEWLKQFF
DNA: TGTGCCAGCAGCTTTCAAAGGGGCAAAGAATGGTTAAAGCAGTTCTTC

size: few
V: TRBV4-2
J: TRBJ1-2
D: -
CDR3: CASRQLGTNYGYTF
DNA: TGTGCCAGCAGACAGCTCGGGACAAACTATGGCTACACCTTC

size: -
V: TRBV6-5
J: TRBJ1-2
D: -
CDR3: CASSEGSLFYGYTF
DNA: TGTGCCAGCAGCGAGGGCAGCCTTTTCTATGGCTACACCTTC

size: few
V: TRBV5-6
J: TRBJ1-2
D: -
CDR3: CASSLDYGGYTF
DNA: TGTGCCAGCAGCCTCGACTACGGGGGCTACACCTTC

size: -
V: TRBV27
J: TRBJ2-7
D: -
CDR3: CASSRGGDAYEQYF
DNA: TGTGCCAGCAGCCGAGGGGGGGACGCCTACGAGCAGTACTTC

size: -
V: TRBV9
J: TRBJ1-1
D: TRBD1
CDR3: CASRGQENTEAFF
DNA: TGTGCCAGCAGAGGACAGGAGAACACTGAAGCTTTCTTT

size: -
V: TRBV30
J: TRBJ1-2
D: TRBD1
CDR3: CAWSPRDRFANYGYTF
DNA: TGTGCCTGGAGTCCCCGGGACAGATTTGCTAACTATGGCTACACCTTC

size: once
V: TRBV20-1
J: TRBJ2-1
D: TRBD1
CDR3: CSADREVRQFF
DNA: TGCAGTGCGGACAGGGAGGTAAGGCAGTTCTTC

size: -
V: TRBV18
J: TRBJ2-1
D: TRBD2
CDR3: CASSPGRGNYNEQFF
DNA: TGTGCCAGCTCACCGGGGCGGGGGAACTACAATGAGCAGTTCTTC

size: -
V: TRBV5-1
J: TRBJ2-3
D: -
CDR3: CASSPAGGPDTQYF
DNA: TGCGCCAGCAGCCCGGCTGGAGGGCCCGATACGCAGTATTTT

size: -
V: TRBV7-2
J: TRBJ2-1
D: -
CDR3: CASSLDAARVVDNEQFF
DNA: TGTGCCAGCAGCTTAGATGCAGCGAGAGTGGTCGACAATGAGCAGTTCTTC

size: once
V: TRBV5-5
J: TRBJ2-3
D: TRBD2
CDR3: CASSLVRGASTDTQYF
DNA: TGTGCCAGCAGCTTGGTGCGGGGGGCTAGCACAGATACGCAGTATTTT

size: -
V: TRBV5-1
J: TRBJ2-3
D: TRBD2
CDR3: CASSQRGGGINTDTQYF
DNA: TGCGCCAGCAGCCAGCGGGGGGGCGGAATAAACACAGATACGCAGTATTTT

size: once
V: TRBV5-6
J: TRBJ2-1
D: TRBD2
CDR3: CASSLRRGWHGEQFF
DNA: TGTGCCAGCAGCTTGAGGCGGGGGTGGCACGGTGAGCAGTTCTTC

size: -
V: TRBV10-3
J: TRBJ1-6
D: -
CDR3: CAISESQNSPLHF
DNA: TGTGCCATCAGTGAGTCGCAGAATTCACCCCTCCACTTT

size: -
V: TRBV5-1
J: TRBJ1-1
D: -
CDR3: CASSFGEARTEAFF
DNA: TGCGCCAGCAGCTTCGGAGAGGCGCGGACTGAAGCTTTCTTT

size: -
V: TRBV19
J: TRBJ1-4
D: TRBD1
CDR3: CASSGQGRRLNEKLFF
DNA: TGTGCCAGTAGCGGACAGGGGAGAAGGCTTAATGAAAAACTGTTTTTT

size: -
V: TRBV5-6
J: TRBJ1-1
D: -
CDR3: CASSPDSMNTEAFF
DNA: TGTGCCAGCAGCCCGGACAGCATGAACACTGAAGCTTTCTTT

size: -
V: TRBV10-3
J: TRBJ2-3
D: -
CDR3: CAISDARVRTTDTQYF
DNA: TGTGCCATCAGTGATGCTCGGGTCCGTACCACAGATACGCAGTATTTT

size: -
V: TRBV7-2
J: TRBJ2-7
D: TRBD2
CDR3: CASSVPGLAGGLTYEQYF
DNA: TGTGCCAGCAGCGTACCGGGACTAGCGGGGGGTCTCACCTACGAGCAGTACTTC

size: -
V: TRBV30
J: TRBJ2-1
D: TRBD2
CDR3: CAWSGWRGGYNEQFF
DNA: TGTGCCTGGAGTGGTTGGCGGGGGGGCTACAATGAGCAGTTCTTC

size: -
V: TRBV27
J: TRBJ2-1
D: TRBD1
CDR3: CASSLTWTGEQFF
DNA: TGTGCCAGCAGTTTAACCTGGACAGGTGAGCAGTTCTTC